A single sample is the source of the 22 T cell receptor beta chains below, sequenced in a study of identical twins. TCRdb analysed the 5' RACE reads with MiXCR anew, one entry per CDR3 protein. Found here are some 710,000 distinct CDR3 sequences, roughly 6% of them singletons; the top ten hold roughly 2%. The material sequenced was naive T cells sorted from blood. The receptors originated from a man aged 18-30 years in good health.

The rearrangement joins TRBV6-2 or TRBV6-3 to TRBJ2-7; 7 bases agree with TRBD1. Per germline, CDR1 MNHEY and CDR2 SVGEGT. There are 14 residues in the CDR3. Trimming took 5 bases from V and 1 from J; bases not matched to a gene: 5. The CDR3 reads CASSDRGQSYEQYF. The CDR3 nucleotides are TGTGCCAGCAGTGATAGGGGACAGTCCTACGAGCAGTACTTC.

CDR3: CASSISGQGRWGEQFF. The CDR3 nucleotides are TGTGCCAGTAGTATATCCGGACAGGGGCGTTGGGGTGAGCAGTTCTTC. The chain carries TRBV19 and TRBJ2-1; 9 bases fit TRBD1. Germline trimming cut 2 bases from V and 9 bases from J; bases unmatched to any gene: 11. The CDR3 has 16 amino acids. The germline CDR1 and CDR2 sequences are LNHDA and SQIVND (reference sequence).

In its sample, this clonotype was seen many times. The V call is TRBV5-1, the J call TRBJ2-5; weak D call: TRBD1 (6 bases). Trimming shortened V by 2 bases and J by 5 bases, and 13 bases separated the two germline ends. The CDR3 loop spans 14 amino acids. The germline V gene encodes CDR1 SGHRS and CDR2 YFSETQ. The CDR3 DNA reads as TGCGCCAGCAGCTTACAGGGCACGGAGGAGACCCAGTACTTC. It encodes CASSLQGTEETQYF.

This clonotype was counted a few times. This rearrangement joins TRBV7-9 to TRBJ2-1, with TRBD1 matching over 7 bases. Trimming removed 5 bases from V and 5 bases from J; junction bases left unmatched: 6. Germline CDR1 SEHNR, CDR2 FQNEAQ (reference sequence). The CDR3 extends over 14 amino acids. This CDR3 is CASSPDTGDNEQFF. As DNA, the CDR3 is TGTGCCAGCAGCCCGGATACAGGGGACAATGAGCAGTTCTTC.

This clonotype was recorded many times. This chain uses TRBV24-1 with TRBJ2-1; D tentatively reads TRBD1 or TRBD2 (5 bases each). V was cut by 2 bases and J by 6 bases, with 13 bases left in between. The V gene's germline CDR1 is KGHDR and CDR2 SFDVKD. This CDR3 contains 15 residues. The CDR3 nucleotides read TGTGCCACCAGTGATTCTCCTGGGGGTCGCAATGAGCAGTTCTTC. Translating it yields CATSDSPGGRNEQFF.

This clonotype was seen a few times. The gene calls are TRBV25-1 and TRBJ2-3; 10 bases fit TRBD2. CDR3 length: 16 residues. Trimming cost V 5 bases and J 6 bases; bases outside gene matches: 11. Germline CDR1 MGHDK, CDR2 SYGVNS. The CDR3 DNA sequence: TGTGCCAGCAGTCCCCTAGCGGGGGCGATCGGGGATACGCAGTATTTT. It codes for CASSPLAGAIGDTQYF.

A word on this clonotype: A much larger clone is a single base away; this may be a read error. This chain connects TRBV12-3 or TRBV12-4 to TRBJ2-7; no clear D. This CDR3 is 11 amino acids long. Between the trimmed V and J ends, which lost 2 bases and 6 bases, there was a span of 5 bases. CDR3 DNA sequence: TGTGCCAGCAGTTTATCGCCCGAGCAGTACGTC. The encoded protein is CASSLSPEQYV.

This clonotype turned up a few times. The V call is TRBV11-1, the J call TRBJ2-4; D is possibly TRBD1 (6 bases). This CDR3 comprises 19 residues. Germline lookup yields CDR1 SGHAT and CDR2 FQDESV (reference sequence). V was pared by 1 base and J by 6 bases, with 25 bases between. The CDR3: CASSLGTGTTYNLGNIQYF. CDR3 in DNA: TGTGCCAGCAGCTTAGGTACCGGGACAACTTACAACCTAGGAAACATTCAGTACTTC.

This clonotype was detected a few times. The gene calls are TRBV6-5 and TRBJ2-5, with TRBD2 identical over 14 bases. The CDR3 is 17 residues long. Trimming at V came to 0 bases and at J to 4 bases, leaving 4 bases not matched to a gene. Germline assignment: CDR1 MNHEY and CDR2 SVGAGI. CDR3 residues: CASSYSVGLAGVETQYF. The CDR3 DNA sequence: TGTGCCAGCAGTTACTCGGTGGGACTAGCGGGAGTAGAGACCCAGTACTTC.

The DNA of the CDR3 is TGTGCCAGCAGCTCGGGGCCGGGGGACACTGAAGCTTTCTTT. This codes for CASSSGPGDTEAFF. The V gene is TRBV7-7, the J gene TRBJ1-1; D perhaps matches TRBD1 (5 bases). Germline loops: CDR1 SSHAT, CDR2 FNYEAQ (reference sequence). The CDR3 is 14 residues long. Between the trimmed V and J ends, which lost 4 bases and 3 bases, there was a span of 12 bases.

In its sample, this clonotype was seen many times. This chain's CDR3 is CASSLVEMDTEAFF. The CDR3 coding sequence is TGTGCCAGCAGTTTGGTGGAAATGGACACTGAAGCTTTCTTT. V is TRBV12-3 or TRBV12-4 and J is TRBJ1-1; no reliable D call. The CDR3 has 14 amino acids. The V and J ends lost 3 bases and 3 bases respectively, with 11 bases between them.

This clonotype was recorded at least ten times. The genes are TRBV18 and TRBJ2-2; D may be TRBD1 (6 bases). The V end was cut by 0 bases, the J end by 6 bases, with 17 bases between. Looked up from germline, CDR1 is KGHSH and CDR2 is LQKENI. The CDR3 extends over 17 amino acids. CDR3 in amino acids: CASSPPFQGFLAGELFF. Written as DNA, the CDR3 is TGTGCCAGCTCACCACCCTTCCAGGGGTTTCTAGCCGGGGAGCTGTTTTTT.

This clonotype was detected a few times. The chain recombines TRBV7-2 with TRBJ2-7; TRBD2 aligns across 12 bases. CDR1 and CDR2 from the germline V gene are SGHTA and FQGNSA. There are 17 residues in the CDR3. The ends lost 0 bases at V and 2 bases at J; junction bases unmatched: 5. The CDR3 reads CASSLALAGGTPYEQYF. CDR3 bases: TGTGCCAGCAGCTTAGCGCTAGCGGGAGGGACTCCCTACGAGCAGTACTTC.

This chain links TRBV4-1 with TRBJ2-4; a possible D gene is TRBD2 (6 bases). The CDR3 is made up of 15 amino acids. The germline V and J ends were trimmed by 5 bases and 3 bases, with 14 bases remaining between them. CDR1 and CDR2 (germline): MGHRA, YSYEKL. Here the CDR3 DNA reads TGCGCCAGCAGCTCGGCGGGGCTAAGCAAAAACATTCAGTACTTC. Translated, it gives CASSSAGLSKNIQYF.

This clonotype showed up many times. This sequence joins TRBV28 and TRBJ2-3, with 7 bases fitting TRBD2. The CDR3 contains 15 residues. Trimming removed 6 bases from V and 4 bases from J; junction bases left unmatched: 10. CDR1 and CDR2 (germline): MDHEN, SYDVKM. The CDR3 loop is CASRVWREYADTQYF. CDR3 sequence (DNA): TGTGCCAGCAGGGTGTGGCGGGAGTACGCAGATACGCAGTATTTT. Drawing the rest from reference TRBV28 and TRBJ2-3, the complete variable domain is DVKVTQSSRYLVKRTGEKVFLECVQDMDHENMFWYRQDPGLGLRLIYFSYDVKMKEKGDIPEGYSVSREKKERFSLILESASTNQTSMYLCASRVWREYADTQYFGPGTRLTVL.

CDR3 bases: TGTGCCAGCAGGCCCGACAGAGATACGCAGTATTTT. Translation: CASRPDRDTQYF. The rearrangement joins TRBV6-2 or TRBV6-3 to TRBJ2-3, with D perhaps matching TRBD1 (5 bases). Germline V gives CDR1 MNHEY, CDR2 SVGEGT. This CDR3 is 12 amino acids long. V was pared by 6 bases and J by 5 bases, with 9 bases between.

This clonotype was seen ten or more times. This chain joins TRBV6-5 and TRBJ2-1, with 7 bases fitting TRBD2. The V gene end was trimmed by 2 bases and the J gene end by 6 bases; junction bases not matched to a gene: 7. Germline CDR1 is MNHEY and CDR2 is SVGAGI. The CDR3 runs to 15 residues. CDR3 sequence (DNA): TGTGCCAGCAGTTACGGCGGGGGTGGGGTCAATGAGCAGTTCTTC. As protein: CASSYGGGGVNEQFF.

On this clonotype itself: Just one base apart from a much larger clone, this may be a read error. The CDR3 reads CASSSAGGRIYEQCF. The CDR3 DNA is TGTGCCAGCAGCTCTGCCGGCGGGAGAATCTACGAGCAGTGCTTC. The V gene is TRBV7-2, the J gene TRBJ2-7; 7 nucleotides agree with TRBD2. The CDR3 sequence is 15 residues long. In germline, CDR1 is SGHTA, CDR2 FQGNSA.

The chain is built from TRBV6-6 and TRBJ2-1, with D unresolved. V gave up 0 bases and J gave up 9 bases, with 9 bases separating them. From germline, CDR1 is MNHNY and CDR2 SVGAGI (reference sequence). The CDR3 contains 13 residues. CDR3 DNA: TGTGCCAGCAGTTACTCTGCTTGGGGTGAGCAGTTCTTC. It yields the protein CASSYSAWGEQFF.

This clonotype was observed at least ten times. The chain employs TRBV7-2 and TRBJ1-3; maybe TRBD1 (5 bases). The CDR3 is 15 amino acids. From germline, CDR1 is SGHTA and CDR2 FQGNSA. Trimming removed 0 bases at V and 4 bases at J, with 10 bases between. The CDR3 spells CASSLAGASGNTIYF. The CDR3 nucleotides are TGTGCCAGCAGCTTAGCAGGGGCGTCCGGAAACACCATATATTTT.

This clonotype was seen more than once but under ten times. The chain couples TRBV20-1 to TRBJ1-2; 11 nucleotides agree with TRBD1. After removal of 0 bases from V and 10 bases from J, the junction contained 13 bases not matched to a gene. Germline V gene lookup returns CDR1 DFQATT and CDR2 SNEGSKA (reference sequence). The CDR3 sequence is 16 residues long. CDR3 sequence: CSARDSARDRGADYTF. The CDR3 DNA reads as TGCAGTGCTAGAGATTCGGCCCGGGACAGGGGGGCTGACTACACCTTC.

The sample holds many counts of this clonotype. This sequence joins TRBV29-1 and TRBJ2-1; 12 positions match TRBD1. Per germline, CDR1 SQVTM and CDR2 ANQGSEA. V was clipped by 3 bases and J by 13 bases; unmatched bases: 4. This CDR3 is 12 amino acids long. The chain's CDR3 is CSVEGQGAPQFF. CDR3 bases: TGCAGCGTTGAGGGACAGGGGGCTCCTCAGTTCTTC.